Below, 7 T cell receptor beta chains from the same sample are listed, as sequenced in a study of OX40 agonist ivuxolimab in advanced cancers. Library construction relied on the immunoSEQ multiplex PCR assay. TCRdb re-hosts the immuneACCESS table, in-frame sequences only. Its copies lack some clones; in the studies checked, an unresolved V gene accounts for under half of them, and the cause for the rest is not known. This sample comprises some 50,000 clones, approximately 79% of them detected only once. The ten top clones hold under 2% of the sample. Sequencing was performed on CD4+ or CD8+ T cells sorted from blood, taken in a trial of the OX40 agonist ivuxolimab. These receptors all stem from an adult with an advanced solid tumor such as melanoma, head and neck, liver or kidney cancer.

In nucleotides, the CDR3 is TGTGCCAGCAGCTTAAGGGTTCCGGGACACCGAGGCTACACCTTC. Amino acid sequence: CASSLRVPGHRGYTF. The V gene is TRBV7-8, the J gene TRBJ1-2, with a possible D match to TRBD1 (6 bases). This CDR3 spans 15 amino acids. V was clipped by 2 bases and J by 8 bases, with 18 bases between them. Germline CDR1 SGHVS, CDR2 FQNEAQ.

This clone is a singleton in its sample. The chain is built from TRBV7-2 and TRBJ2-3; D is ambiguous. The germline CDR1 and CDR2 sequences are SGHTA and FQGNSA. V shed 1 base and J shed 4 bases, with 6 bases lying between them. There are 13 residues in the CDR3. CDR3 nucleotide sequence: TGTGCCAGCAGCTTAGGTGCCGCAGATACGCAGTATTTT. Protein sequence: CASSLGAADTQYF.

In the case of this clone: This specimen includes other DNA sequences encoding the same CDR3. The V gene is TRBV9, the J gene TRBJ1-2; no reliable D call. Germline-derived CDR1 and CDR2 are SGDLS and YYNGEE. V was cut by 4 bases and J by 5 bases, with 6 bases left in between. There are 11 residues in the CDR3. The CDR3 DNA follows: TGTGCCAGCAGCACGGATTATGGCTACACCTTC. Amino acids: CASSTDYGYTF. Variable domain in full (rest from reference TRBV9 and TRBJ1-2): DSGVTQTPKHLITATGQRVTLRCSPRSGDLSVYWYQQSLDQGLQFLIQYYNGEERAKGNILERFSAQQFPDLHSELNLSSLELGDSALYFCASSTDYGYTFGSGTRLTVV.

V usage is TRBV19 and J usage is TRBJ2-3; D is perhaps TRBD2 (6 bases). V shed 6 bases and J shed 10 bases, with 26 bases lying between them. CDR3 length: 16 residues. Per germline, CDR1 LNHDA and CDR2 SQIVND (reference sequence). The CDR3 DNA follows: TGTGCCAGTAGCCTAGGCGGGATCCGCTCTACGGATTCGCAGTATTTT. Protein sequence: CASSLGGIRSTDSQYF.

The CDR3: CASSSGKGGGTEQFF. In DNA form, the CDR3 reads TGTGCCAGCAGCTCAGGGAAGGGGGGGGGCACTGAGCAGTTCTTC. V usage is TRBV2 and J usage is TRBJ2-1; maybe TRBD2 (7 bases). The CDR3 has 15 residues. Germline CDR1 reads SNHLY; CDR2 reads FYNNEI. V was cut by 6 bases and J by 9 bases, with 21 bases left in between.

The V call is TRBV7-2, the J call TRBJ1-4, with 9 bases fitting TRBD1. The V gene's germline CDR1 is SGHTA and CDR2 FQGNSA. With V trimmed by 5 bases and J by 5 bases, 6 bases remained unmatched. There are 15 residues in the CDR3. CDR3: CASSTRTGANEKLFF. The CDR3 DNA follows: TGTGCCAGCAGCACCCGGACAGGGGCGAATGAAAAACTGTTTTTT. The complete variable domain, with remaining parts taken from reference TRBV7-2 and TRBJ1-4, reads GAGVSQSPSNKVTEKGKDVELRCDPISGHTALYWYRQSLGQGLEFLIYFQGNSAPDKSGLPSDRFSAERTGGSVSTLTIQRTQQEDSAVYLCASSTRTGANEKLFFGSGTQLSVL.

The rearrangement joins TRBV5-1 to TRBJ2-5; possibly TRBD1 or TRBD2 for D (6 bases each). This CDR3 is built from 14 residues. CDR1 SGHRS and CDR2 YFSETQ come from the germline V gene. The V and J ends lost 0 bases and 2 bases respectively, with 8 bases between them. The CDR3 is CASSLAGAQETQYF. In nucleotides, the CDR3 is TGCGCCAGCAGCTTGGCGGGGGCTCAAGAGACCCAGTACTTC.